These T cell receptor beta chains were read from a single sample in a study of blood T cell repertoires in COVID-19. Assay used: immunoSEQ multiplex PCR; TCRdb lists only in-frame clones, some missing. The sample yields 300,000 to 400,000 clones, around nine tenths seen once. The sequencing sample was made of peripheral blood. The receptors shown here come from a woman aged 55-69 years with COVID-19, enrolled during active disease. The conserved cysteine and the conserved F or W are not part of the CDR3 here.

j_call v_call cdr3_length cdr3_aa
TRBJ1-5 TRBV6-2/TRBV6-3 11 ASSLPGVQPQH
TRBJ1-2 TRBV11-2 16 ASRSLVRDSEYGHGYT
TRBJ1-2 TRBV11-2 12 ASSSWDRDPGYT
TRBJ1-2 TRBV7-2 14 ASSLGGRVKSYGYT
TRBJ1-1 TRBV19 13 ASSIVGGAPTEAF
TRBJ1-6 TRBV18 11 ASSPERGSPLH
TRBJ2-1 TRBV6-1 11 ASSEVPGVEQF
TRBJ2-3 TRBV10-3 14 AISSGLAGGVDTQY
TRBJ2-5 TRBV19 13 ASSKGLPKKETQY
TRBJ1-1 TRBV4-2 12 ASSQGTGSGAAF
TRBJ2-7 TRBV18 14 ASSPPLQGPSYEQY
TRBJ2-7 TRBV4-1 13 ASSQGSGQLYEQY
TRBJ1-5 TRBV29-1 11 SVRGGSNQPQH
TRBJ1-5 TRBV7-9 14 AALREWRCANQPQH
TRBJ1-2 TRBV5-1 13 ASSLVGVANYGYT
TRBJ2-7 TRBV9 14 ASSVGPAGTTYEQY
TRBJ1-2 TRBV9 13 ASSTRDRPSYGYT
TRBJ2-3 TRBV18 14 ASSPHGTGTTDTQY
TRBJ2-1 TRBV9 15 ASSHLGASGGRDEQF
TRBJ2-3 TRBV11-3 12 ASSSGGMTDTQY
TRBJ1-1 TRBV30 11 AWEQGGNTEAF
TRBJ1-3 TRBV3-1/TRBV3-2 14 ASGPGGTYSGNTIY
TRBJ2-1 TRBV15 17 ATSRYFDGGASSYNEQF
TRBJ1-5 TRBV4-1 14 ASSQEVGYSNQPQH
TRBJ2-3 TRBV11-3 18 ASSLDFWGYRGRIADTQY
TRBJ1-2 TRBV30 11 AWGQGARYGYT
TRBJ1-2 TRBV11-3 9 ASGHSYGYT
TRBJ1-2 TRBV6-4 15 ASLKPPLQGRRNGYT
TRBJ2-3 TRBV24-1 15 ATSDGTLAGGRYTQY
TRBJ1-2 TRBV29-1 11 SVGTGQLYGYT
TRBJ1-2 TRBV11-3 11 ASSSTANYGYT
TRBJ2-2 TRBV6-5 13 ASRRAGTNTGELF
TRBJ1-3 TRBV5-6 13 ASSLGWSSGNTIY
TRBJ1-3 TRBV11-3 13 ASSLGGQGGNTIY
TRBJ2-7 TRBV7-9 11 ASSIPGTVEQY
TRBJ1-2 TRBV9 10 ASSPRAGGYT
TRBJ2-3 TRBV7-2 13 ASSTIAGGTDTQY
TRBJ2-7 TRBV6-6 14 ASSYLDPKAGYEQY
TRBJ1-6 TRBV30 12 AWSVLQGGSPLH
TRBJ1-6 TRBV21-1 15 ASSTRTDRGCNSPLH
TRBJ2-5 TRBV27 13 ASRSLSGGYETQY
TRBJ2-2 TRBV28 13 ASSPGTSGTGELF
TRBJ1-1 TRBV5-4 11 ASTLGGRTEAF
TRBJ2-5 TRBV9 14 ASSVATSGDQETQY
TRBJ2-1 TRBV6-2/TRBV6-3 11 ASSYSRVNEQF
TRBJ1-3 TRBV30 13 AWSPRGALGNTIY
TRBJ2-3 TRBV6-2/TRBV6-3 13 ASSYRATSTDTQY
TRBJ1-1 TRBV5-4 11 ASSRSGNTEAF
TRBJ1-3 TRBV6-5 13 ASSYSRMTGNTIY
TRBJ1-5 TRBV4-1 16 ASSHRPGQMMRNQPQH
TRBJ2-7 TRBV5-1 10 ASSGNHGERY
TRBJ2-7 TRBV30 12 AWKMGLPYYEQY
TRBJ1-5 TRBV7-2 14 ASSPGGPGTFKPQH
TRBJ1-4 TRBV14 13 ASSLTGADREKLF
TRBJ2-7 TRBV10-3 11 AISDLEIYEQY